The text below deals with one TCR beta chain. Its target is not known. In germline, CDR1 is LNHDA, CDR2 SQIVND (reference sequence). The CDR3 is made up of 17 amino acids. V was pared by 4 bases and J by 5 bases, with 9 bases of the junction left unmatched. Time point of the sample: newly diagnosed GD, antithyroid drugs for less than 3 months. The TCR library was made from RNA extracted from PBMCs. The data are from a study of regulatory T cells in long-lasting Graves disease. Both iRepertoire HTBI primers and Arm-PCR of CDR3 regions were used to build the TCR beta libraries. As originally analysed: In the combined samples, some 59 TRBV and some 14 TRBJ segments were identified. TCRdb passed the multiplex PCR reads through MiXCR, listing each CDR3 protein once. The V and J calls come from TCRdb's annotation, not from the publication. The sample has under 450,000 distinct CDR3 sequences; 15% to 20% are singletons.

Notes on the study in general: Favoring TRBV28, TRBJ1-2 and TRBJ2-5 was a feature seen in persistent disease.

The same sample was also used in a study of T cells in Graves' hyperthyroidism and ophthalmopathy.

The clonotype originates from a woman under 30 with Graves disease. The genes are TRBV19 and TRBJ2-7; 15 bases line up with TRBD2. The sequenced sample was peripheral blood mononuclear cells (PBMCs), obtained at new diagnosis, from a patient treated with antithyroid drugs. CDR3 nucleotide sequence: TGTGCCAGTAGTACGACGGGACTAGCGGGGGGCGAGGACGAGCAGTACTTC. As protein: CASSTTGLAGGEDEQYF. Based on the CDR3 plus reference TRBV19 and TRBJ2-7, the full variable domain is DGGITQSPKYLFRKEGQNVTLSCEQNLNHDAMYWYRQDPGQGLRLIYYSQIVNDFQKGDIAEGYSVSREKKESFPLTVTSAQKNPTAFYLCASSTTGLAGGEDEQYFGPGTRLTVT.